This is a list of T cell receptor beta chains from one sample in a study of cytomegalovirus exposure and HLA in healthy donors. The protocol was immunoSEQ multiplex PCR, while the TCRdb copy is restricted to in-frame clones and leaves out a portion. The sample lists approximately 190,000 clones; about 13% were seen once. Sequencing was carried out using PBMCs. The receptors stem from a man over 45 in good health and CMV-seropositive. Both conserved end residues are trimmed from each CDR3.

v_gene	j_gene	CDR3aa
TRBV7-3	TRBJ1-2	ASSRDTGYGYT
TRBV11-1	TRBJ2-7	ASSSSDEQY
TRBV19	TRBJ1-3	ASVVEGPGNTIY
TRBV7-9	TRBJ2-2	ASSLTGNTGELF
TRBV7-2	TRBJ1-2	ASSSATGTGDYGYT
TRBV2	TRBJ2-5	ASRGEGVKTQY
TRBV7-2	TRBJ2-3	ASSLVRDTQY
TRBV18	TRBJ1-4	ASSGDRNEKLF
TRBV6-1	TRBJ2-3	ASSEDVWQGGKY
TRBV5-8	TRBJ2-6	ASSRDTPSGANVLT
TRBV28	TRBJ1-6	ASRTGNYNSPLH
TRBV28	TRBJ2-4	ACQGRALAKNIQY
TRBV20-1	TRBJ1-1	SASRTDEAF
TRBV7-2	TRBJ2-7	ASSRGGSYEQY
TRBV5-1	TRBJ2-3	ASSFGLAGTTSTDTQY
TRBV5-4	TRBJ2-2	ASSPRTGEGGELF
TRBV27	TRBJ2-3	ASSLAAGGTDTQY
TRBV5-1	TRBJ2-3	ASSSTGTGPDTQY
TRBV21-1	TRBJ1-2	ASSVDRRDYGYT
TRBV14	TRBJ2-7	ASSQVTGNSYEQY
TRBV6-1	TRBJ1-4	ASSDPGGATNEKLF
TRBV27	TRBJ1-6	ASSPRGQGVGSPLH
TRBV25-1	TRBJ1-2	ASSDSGNGYT
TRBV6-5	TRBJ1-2	AASAFFYGYT
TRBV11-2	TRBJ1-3	ASSSQTVFSGNTIY
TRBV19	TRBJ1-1	ASSFGTEAF
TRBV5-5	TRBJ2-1	ASSLGTPGLAWDEQF
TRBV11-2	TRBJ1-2	ASSLDSNYGYT
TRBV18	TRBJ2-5	ASSKRGVQETQY
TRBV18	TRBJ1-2	ASSPDLAVYGYT
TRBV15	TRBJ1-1	ATSREGGLGSGTEAF
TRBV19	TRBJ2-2	ASSISGNTGELF
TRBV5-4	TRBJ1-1	ASSLGTLNTEAF
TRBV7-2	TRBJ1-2	ASSPPYVNYGYT
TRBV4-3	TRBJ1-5	ASSQDRGYAQPQH
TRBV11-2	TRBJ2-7	ASSLIVTYEQY
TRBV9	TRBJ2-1	ASSPPGRENEQF
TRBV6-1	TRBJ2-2	ASRGQGSTGELF
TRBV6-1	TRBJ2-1	ASNRGPDEQF
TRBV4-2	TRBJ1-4	ASSQDLSGTGAEKLF
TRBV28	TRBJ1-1	ASSFGGRVTEAF
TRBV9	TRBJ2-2	ASSPQQGVTGELF
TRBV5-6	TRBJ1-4	ASSHSRDRGEREKLF
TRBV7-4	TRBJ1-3	ASSLVLQPRDRGPGNTIY
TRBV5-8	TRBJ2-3	ASSPILAGSTDTQY
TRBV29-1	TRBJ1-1	SVDTETMNTEAF
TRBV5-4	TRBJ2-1	ASSPDRGDEQF
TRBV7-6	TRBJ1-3	ASTLGNTIY
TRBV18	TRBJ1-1	ATYLTGNTEAF
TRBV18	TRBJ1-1	ASSPDSLGNTEAF
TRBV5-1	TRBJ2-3	ASSFQGAGDTQY